This T cell receptor delta chain derives from a study of Vδ1+ human thymocytes. CDR1 TSWWSYY and CDR2 QGS come from the germline V gene. There are 13 residues in the CDR3. The germline V and J ends were trimmed by 2 bases and 6 bases, with 10 bases remaining between them. Extracted RNA was reverse transcribed into cDNA. CDR3 amplicons came from multiplex PCR with pooled V-gene forward and constant-region reverse primers. TCRdb processed the multiplex PCR reads again with the CATT caller. The table includes over 65,000 delta-chain clones, roughly a third detected once. As concerns this clone: The antigen is unknown.

Findings and limits, study-wide: Donors shared many TRG clonotypes but few TRD clonotypes. Highly polyclonal TRG and TRD repertoires with Gaussian CDR3 length distributions appeared in thymus. Unexpected Vdelta2 sequences could cause misinterpretation of bulk repertoire data.

This chain joins TRDV1 and TRDJ1; D gene ambiguous. The sequencing sample was made of Vdelta1+ gamma-delta thymocytes from the thymus. Regarding subset: FACS-sorted CD3+ TCRalphabeta- TCRVdelta1+ TCRVdelta2- thymocytes. The source of this sequence is a boy younger than two who had congenital heart surgery. The chain's CDR3 is CALGETGFNKLIF. CDR3 bases: TGTGCTCTTGGGGAAACGGGTTTCAATAAACTCATCTTT.